This T cell receptor (beta chain) was documented in a study of naive and memory T cell subsets. Concerning this clonotype: The target antigen is unknown.

CDR1 and CDR2 from the germline V gene are MNHNS and SASEGT. V was trimmed by 2 bases and J by 3 bases, leaving 12 bases between them. CDR3 length: 15 residues. Both TRBC1 and TRBC2 were covered by a beta constant-region primer of two equimolar oligonucleotides. Nested alpha and beta constant-region primers with the SP2 primer drove four PCR rounds on ligated cDNA. TCRdb reprocessed the UMI-ligation and nested PCR reads with MiXCR, giving one entry per CDR3 protein. The sample consists of approximately 29,000 distinct CDR3 sequences, about a fifth of them appearing once. Cells stained for CD3, CD4, CD8, CD45RA and CD27 were sorted into four subsets. Sorting gates: effector memory CD45RA-CD27-, EMRA CD45RA+CD27-. General study results and limits: Over 90% of naive TCR sequences appeared only once, unlike memory subsets. The power law exponent of TCR abundance differed between naive and memory cells.

This TCR was sampled from a human donor in good health. The chain carries TRBV6-1 and TRBJ2-3, with TRBD1 as a possible D gene (7 bases). Material for sequencing was effector memory CD4+ T cells from blood. Indicated subset: effector memory, CD45RA- CD27-. The CDR3 sequence is CASSERPGGTDTQYF. The CDR3 DNA reads as TGTGCCAGCAGTGAACGGCCAGGGGGGACAGATACGCAGTATTTT.